A single sample is the source of the 12 T cell receptor beta chains below, sequenced in a study of monozygotic twins with inflammatory bowel disease. One entry per CDR3 protein, without DNA, is what TCRdb gives after re-calling the 5' RACE reads. The sample's table shows 170,000 or so distinct CDR3 sequences. The source material was blood. Receptors originate from a human donor with ulcerative colitis or Crohn's disease, or a healthy co-twin of an affected twin (not recorded which).

This chain links TRBV20-1 with TRBJ2-7; there is no DNA to check the TCRdb D call of TRBD1. The length of the CDR3 is 14 residues. Germline CDR1 DFQATT, CDR2 SNEGSKA (reference sequence). The CDR3 here is CSAPPGQGPYEQYF.

The rearrangement joins TRBV20-1 to TRBJ2-1. The CDR3 totals 16 residues. Germline V gene lookup returns CDR1 DFQATT and CDR2 SNEGSKA (reference sequence). CDR3 in amino acids: CSARYRLFSSYNEQFF.

The chain joins TRBV7-9 to TRBJ2-7; TCRdb reports TRBD2, a call that lacks DNA to check it against. CDR1 is SEHNR and CDR2 is FQNEAQ in the germline V gene (reference sequence). The CDR3 has 14 amino acids. The CDR3 reads CASSSGLAVYEQYF.

The chain has TRBV3-1 and TRBJ2-5; as DNA is missing, the TRBD1 call by TCRdb cannot be tested. This CDR3 region has 15 residues. CDR1 is LGHDT and CDR2 is YNNKEL in the germline V gene (reference sequence). CDR3 sequence reads: CASSQVGTGRETQYF.

The chain carries TRBV18 and TRBJ1-2; the D gene TCRdb calls, TRBD1, cannot be checked with no DNA. CDR3 size: 13 residues. Germline loops: CDR1 KGHSH, CDR2 LQKENI. CDR3 region: CASSSRADYGYTF.

This chain uses TRBV28 with TRBJ1-2; TCRdb indicates TRBD1, and absent DNA this call remains unverified. This CDR3 is built from 12 residues. Germline assignment: CDR1 MDHEN and CDR2 SYDVKM. The CDR3 loop is CASSLRGEGYTF.

The chain links TRBV6-5 to TRBJ2-7; TCRdb picks TRBD1, but there is no DNA to check that call. Germline CDR1 MNHEY, CDR2 SVGAGI. This CDR3 has 15 amino acids. The CDR3 reads CASSYRVAGPYEQYF.

This CDR3 reads CSANELPGYNEQFF. The chain employs TRBV20-1 and TRBJ2-1; without DNA, the TCRdb call of TRBD1 cannot be checked. The CDR3 loop spans 14 amino acids. CDR1 is DFQATT and CDR2 is SNEGSKA in the germline V gene (reference sequence).

The V gene is TRBV27, the J gene TRBJ1-4; TCRdb lists TRBD1, though no DNA is available to test this call. This CDR3 contains 16 residues. Per germline, CDR1 MNHEY and CDR2 SMNVEV (reference sequence). The CDR3 sequence is CASRGTGTLPNEKLFF.

This chain links TRBV5-1 with TRBJ2-7; lacking DNA, the TRBD2 call made by TCRdb goes unchecked. Germline V gene sequence: CDR1 SGHRS, CDR2 YFSETQ. The CDR3 covers 13 residues. The CDR3 reads CASSTSGSYEQYF.

The chain has TRBV10-3 and TRBJ1-1; TCRdb's D call of TRBD1 is untestable without DNA. Germline CDR1 is ENHRY and CDR2 is SYGVKD. CDR3 length: 16 amino acids. The CDR3 loop reads CAISESRRGLNTEAFF.

This sequence joins TRBV29-1 and TRBJ2-2. The CDR3 spans 13 residues. Germline assignment: CDR1 SQVTM and CDR2 ANQGSEA. CDR3 in amino acids: CSVLQPNTGELFF.